One sample yielded the 9 T cell receptor beta chains listed below, sequenced in a study of CD8+CD57+ T cells in acquired aplastic anemia. Investigators profiled TCR beta VDJ and CDR3 from genomic DNA template. TCRdb independently ran MiXCR on the reads; one entry per CDR3 protein. The sample holds hundreds of thousands of distinct CDR3 sequences, roughly 68% seen once. Sequencing used sorted CD4+, CD8+, or CD8+CD57+ T cells (not recorded which) from PBMCs. All receptors derive from a human donor in good health, serving as a control.

The CDR3 reads CASSQDLDRAHTGELFF. DNA of the CDR3: TGTGCCAGCAGCCAAGATTTGGACAGGGCCCACACCGGGGAGCTGTTTTTT. The chain couples TRBV14 to TRBJ2-2, with TRBD1 matching 8 bases. V was clipped by 0 bases and J by 3 bases; unmatched bases: 6. CDR3 length equals 17 residues. Per germline, CDR1 SGHDN and CDR2 FVKESK.

V usage is TRBV20-1 and J usage is TRBJ1-5, with D tentatively TRBD1 (6 bases). The germline V gene encodes CDR1 DFQATT and CDR2 SNEGSKA (reference sequence). CDR3 size: 14 residues. V was pared by 6 bases and J by 1 base, with 13 bases between. DNA of the CDR3: TGCAGTGCCTACTGGCAGGGGAGCAATCAGCCCCAGCATTTT. Translation gives CSAYWQGSNQPQHF.

The gene calls are TRBV7-3 and TRBJ2-7, with TRBD1 as a possible D gene (6 bases). CDR1 and CDR2 from the germline V gene are SGHTA and FQGTGA. V was pared by 6 bases and J by 5 bases, with 14 bases between. This CDR3 spans 13 amino acids. The CDR3: CASRVTGTHEQYF. CDR3 bases: TGTGCCAGCAGGGTCACAGGGACCCACGAGCAGTACTTC. The full variable domain, its missing parts supplied by reference TRBV7-3 and TRBJ2-7, is GAGVSQTPSNKVTEKGKYVELRCDPISGHTALYWYRQSLGQGPEFLIYFQGTGAADDSGLPNDRFFAVRPEGSVSTLKIQRTERGDSAVYLCASRVTGTHEQYFGPGTRLTVT.

This clonotype was seen a handful of times. The CDR3 reads CSASMGGRLEQYF. In DNA form, the CDR3 reads TGCAGTGCTAGTATGGGGGGCCGTCTCGAGCAGTACTTC. The rearrangement joins TRBV20-1 to TRBJ2-7; D possibly uses TRBD1 or TRBD2 (6 bases each). The germline V gene encodes CDR1 DFQATT and CDR2 SNEGSKA (reference sequence). The length of the CDR3 is 13 residues. Deletions cut 3 bases from V and 6 bases from J, with 15 bases between.

This clonotype occurred once. CDR3 DNA sequence: TGTGCCTGGGAGGGATCATACACCGGGGAGCTGTTTTTT. Amino acid sequence: CAWEGSYTGELFF. V gene TRBV30 combines with J gene TRBJ2-2, with D perhaps TRBD2 (5 bases). Germline V gene sequence: CDR1 GTSNPN, CDR2 SVGIG (reference sequence). Between the trimmed V and J ends, which lost 5 bases and 3 bases, there was a span of 10 bases. The CDR3 has 13 amino acids. Looking up the rest from reference TRBV30 and TRBJ2-2 gives the full variable domain: SQTIHQWPATLVQPVGSPLSLECTVEGTSNPNLYWYRQAAGRGLQLLFYSVGIGQISSEVPQNLSASRPQDRQFILSSKKLLLSDSGFYLCAWEGSYTGELFFGEGSRLTVL.

The chain recombines TRBV7-8 with TRBJ1-4; possible D gene TRBD1, 6 bases. The germline V gene has CDR1 SGHVS and CDR2 FQNEAQ. The CDR3 is 15 amino acids. V gave up 5 bases and J gave up 14 bases, with 24 bases separating them. The CDR3 DNA sequence: TGTGCCAGCAGCGGTACCGGGGGCTCGGGTAACAAGCTGTTTTTT. The encoded protein is CASSGTGGSGNKLFF.

The table lists this clonotype with many counts. The gene calls are TRBV20-1 and TRBJ2-2, with D tentatively TRBD1 or TRBD2 (6 bases each). The V and J ends lost 6 bases and 3 bases respectively, with 20 bases between them. Germline CDR1 and CDR2: DFQATT and SNEGSKA (reference sequence). The CDR3 totals 16 residues. The CDR3 here is CSARQWGASDTGELFF. The CDR3 DNA is TGCAGTGCCCGGCAGTGGGGGGCTAGTGACACCGGGGAGCTGTTTTTT.

As concerns this clonotype: Because the CDR3 is missing its conserved closing phenylalanine or tryptophan, this is likely a read error. The chain couples TRBV2 to TRBJ2-5; 8 bases line up with TRBD2. The CDR3 is made up of 14 amino acids. Germline-derived CDR1 and CDR2 are SNHLY and FYNNEI. The J segment lost 4 bases and the V segment lost 5 bases, leaving 6 bases of the junction unmatched. The CDR3 is CASSSSGGAETQYV. CDR3 DNA sequence: TGTGCCAGCAGTTCCAGCGGGGGAGCAGAGACCCAGTACGTC.

This clonotype was seen more than once but under ten times. The genes are TRBV2 and TRBJ2-6, with TRBD2 identical over 7 bases. CDR1 and CDR2 from the germline V gene are SNHLY and FYNNEI. The CDR3 is 16 amino acids. V trimming: 6 bases; J trimming: 4 bases; junction bases outside the gene matches: 9. This chain's CDR3 is CASSPPGGAGANVLTF. The CDR3 coding sequence is TGTGCCAGCAGCCCCCCGGGGGGAGCCGGGGCCAACGTCCTGACTTTC.